One TCR beta chain is described in this entry. Its antigen is not known. This entry belongs to a study of CXCR3-negative and CXCR3-positive naive CD8 T cells. Whole-study results and caveats: For CXCR3-positive naive cells, TRB CDR3s were more hydrophobic than those of CXCR3-negative naive cells. Once cells were cryopreserved, CXCR3 expression went down partly, and most assays used fresh PBMCs.

The CDR3 has 14 residues. From germline, CDR1 is LNHDA and CDR2 SQIVND (reference sequence). In preparing the TRB cDNA libraries, 5' RACE with UMI labels was used. TCRdb re-called the 5' RACE reads and shows each CDR3 protein once, DNA omitted. This table lists under 150,000 distinct CDR3 sequences. This chain connects TRBV19 to TRBJ2-6; TCRdb outputs TRBD1, but without DNA this stays unchecked. The sequenced material came from naive CXCR3+ CD8+ T cells from blood. Subset indicated: CD45RO-CCR7+CD27+CD95- naive CD8+ T cells expressing CXCR3 (TNR3+). The TCR sequence derives from a human donor in good health. Some clones in this sample may be carry-over from other donors' samples. CDR3: CASTGGSGANVLTF.